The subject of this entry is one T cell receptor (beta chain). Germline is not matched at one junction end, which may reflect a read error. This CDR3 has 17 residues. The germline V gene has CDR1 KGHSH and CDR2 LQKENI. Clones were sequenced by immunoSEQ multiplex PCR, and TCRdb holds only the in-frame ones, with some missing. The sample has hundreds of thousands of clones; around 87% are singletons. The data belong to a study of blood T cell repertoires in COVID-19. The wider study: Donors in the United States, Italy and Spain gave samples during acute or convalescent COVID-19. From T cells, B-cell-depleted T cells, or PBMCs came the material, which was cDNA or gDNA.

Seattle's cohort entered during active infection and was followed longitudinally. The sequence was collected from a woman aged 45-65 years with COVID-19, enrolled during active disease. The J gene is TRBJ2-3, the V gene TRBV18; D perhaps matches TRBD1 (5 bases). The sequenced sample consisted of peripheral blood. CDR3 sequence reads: CASSPLAGPSGTDTQYF. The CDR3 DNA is TGTGCCAGCTCCCCACTCGCAGGGCCATCGGGCACAGATACGCAGTATTTT.